This T cell receptor beta chain was identified during a study of T-cell memory formation after mild COVID-19 (dated by TCRdb to the early 2020s). Broadly, across the study: Most TCR sequence clusters were specific to one of the two donors. T-cell clones expanding and contracting after mild COVID-19 in two donors were tracked by longitudinal TCRalpha and TCRbeta repertoire sequencing. The cohort was made up of two young adult volunteers, one female and one male, who were previously healthy. Study-wide conclusions, independent of this receptor: Clones that contracted from day 15 to 85 showed balanced CD4/CD8 phenotypes, whereas a second wave of clones that expanded from day 15 to 37 leaned towards CD4+. Contracting CD4+ clones turned up mainly in the CM and EM memory subsets, whereas EMRA was where CD8+ clones were enriched. SARS-CoV-2 specificity of the second-wave clones peaking on day 37 was not confirmed. Only two mild cases were covered by the study, and larger cohorts that include severe cases with pre-infection samples were considered necessary. Some responding clones were detected in pre-infection memory, suggesting pre-existing cross-reactive memory T cells joined the SARS-CoV-2 response.

TCRdb shows the sequencer as Illumina NovaSeq 6000. TCRalpha and TCRbeta cDNA libraries were built by 5'RACE with constant-segment primers, adding sample barcodes and unique molecular identifiers. Trizol reagent was used to extract RNA from every sample. Libraries were amplified in two PCR steps, with a second sample barcode and Illumina TruSeq adapters added in the second step. Sequencing of libraries was performed on an Illumina NovaSeq with 2 x 150 bp paired-end reads. Under the source paper's analysis protocol: The reads were demultiplexed and collapsed into UMI-guided consensus sequences using migec v1.2.7. Using mixcr v2.1.11, UMI consensuses were aligned to TRA and TRB V and J templates and then assembled into clonotypes. A clonotype was counted as expanded or contracted only when both edgeR and NoisET called the clonotype significant, with the noise models trained on biological replicates. edgeR calls used a false discovery rate-adjusted p below 0.01 and a log2 fold-change threshold of 1. As an exploratory analysis of dynamics, max-normalized trajectories of the 1000 most abundant clonotypes were examined by PCA with hierarchical clustering. Each responding clone was given a CD4 or CD8 phenotype based on the CD4+ and CD8+ repertoires, which had been sequenced separately. Using fastp trimming at Q25 and MiXCR clonotype assembly, TCRdb reanalyzed the public sequencing data and kept in-frame beta chains. Every distinct CDR3 protein forms one entry, paired with its most common genes and DNA. Here the V and J calls rest on TCRdb's processing, not on the authors' analysis. This sample lists under 250,000 distinct CDR3 sequences; just over 15% were detected once. The ten largest clones capture approximately 2.1% of the sample.

Ficoll-Paque density gradient centrifugation was the method used to isolate PBMCs. In its sample, this clonotype was seen a few times. It has no known antigen specificity. The record has no base qualities; no much larger clone is one base away. Sequencing was carried out using PBMCs or a T cell subset sorted from them (not recorded which). The receptor was derived from an adult woman who had mild COVID-19 (a few samples of this study predate the infection). The sample titles of this study are shuffled in the database, so cell type and time point are left out; the donor was told from shared clones.

The nucleotide sequence is TGTGCCAGCAGCTCCCGGATAAGGGGGGTCCCTGACTATGGCTACACCTTC. It translates to CASSSRIRGVPDYGYTF. This chain is built from TRBV7-9 and TRBJ1-2, and TRBD1 may be the D gene, going by 6 matching bases. According to the germline V gene (reference sequence), CDR1 reads SEHNR and CDR2 reads FQNEAQ. The CDR3 sequence holds 17 residues, the cysteine and phenylalanine included. Just CDR3 DNA is preserved here, 51 bases in frame from base 1. V loses 4 bases of germline sequence and J loses 3 bases, and the interval between the two ends is 21 bases.